The entry that follows covers one T cell receptor (beta chain) sequence. Its antigen is unknown. Base qualities are not provided; no much larger clone lies one nucleotide away. At the DNA level, this CDR3 is encoded by other sequences in the same sample as well. Looking up the germline V gene yields CDR1 SGDLS and CDR2 YYNGEE. V trim: 3 bases; J trim: 2 bases; unmatched bases: 2. Taken from cysteine to phenylalanine, the CDR3 has 14 residues. Just the 42-base CDR3 DNA is kept, in frame starting at base 1. The data were taken from a study of shared clonotypes between healthy human individuals (dated by TCRdb to between 2020 and 2021). Regarding the complete study: The cohort included three men and a couple of women between 18 and 49 years of age. For each donor, CD4 naive and CD4 memory were each run on three plates, CD8 naive on two plates, and CD8 memory on one plate. Blood TCR repertoires of about five healthy adults were deeply sequenced to estimate repertoire size and the extent of clonotype sharing between individuals. To increase sequencing depth and limit assay-specific biases, TCR repertoire library preparation and sequencing were carried out by different laboratories using diverse techniques. Between about 0.94 and 8.9 billion PBMCs per donor were obtained by leukapheresis.

Using the deep immunoSEQ assay, multiplex PCR amplified TCR CDR3 regions from genomic DNA. For each cell subset, the extracted genomic DNA was distributed evenly across all wells of several immunoSEQ 96-well plates, and each plate served as one replicate. Each replicate PCR for sorted subsets received roughly 0.2 ug genomic DNA, equal to 28,000 or so T cell genomes. Purified libraries were quantified with a Qubit 3.0 fluorometer, sized on a Bioanalyzer 2100, and re-quantified with the KAPA Library Quantification kit. Each immunoSEQ 96-well plate was sequenced on its own single-read 150-cycle Illumina NextSeq 550 flow cell. The authors' analysis ran thus. Because the immunoSEQ output included only junctional sequences and no quality scores, the filtering could not be the same as the filtering used for full-length reads. Sequences were annotated with PyIR, a Python wrapper for IgBLAST v1.9, and V/J genes and CDR3 were assigned using IMGT germline references. Any read was removed if the V/J assignment was weak (E-value above 1e-6), the CDR3 was missing, or the read contained stop codons, out-of-frame junctions, or ambiguous translated residues. V3J clonotypes were defined by identical inferred V gene, J gene, and CDR3 amino acid sequence. Percentage overlap between repertoires was calculated by dividing the number of shared unique clonotypes by the size of the smaller repertoire. RTK rarefaction, the Chao1 estimator, and Recon v2.1 estimates of unobserved clonotypes were used to assess repertoire richness. Generation probabilities for all TCRbeta clonotypes obtained by the gDNA method from a handful of donors were computed using OLGA. In its TCRdb copy, this immuneACCESS table keeps in-frame sequences only and misses some clones. Where compared with another copy, unresolved V genes explain less than half of these, and the others have no known cause. The D gene and trimming were derived from the DNA, and the V and J assignments and clone size from that table. The sample data list roughly 2.5 million clones, and around 94% of these were observed just once. The ten largest make up roughly 0.15% of the sample.

General conclusions and limits of the study: When several donors were compared, the shared fraction of clonotypes was about 5% for naive CD4, roughly 3.4% for naive CD8, more than 2% for memory CD4, and 0.3% to 0.5% for memory CD8. Naive subsets generally had larger estimated clonotype richness than memory subsets did. Clonotypes shared by all four sorted-subset donors showed higher generation probabilities than non-shared clonotypes. Pairwise subsampling indicated that sequencing depth was expected to affect the degree of clonotype sharing among donors. Sampling was restricted to blood, and TCR repertoires in tissue are likely to differ from TCR repertoires in blood. Because the study included a small number of donors, the genetic and exposure-history diversity represented was limited. Even with the large sequencing depth, rarefaction of the sorted-subset datasets indicated that sequencing was incomplete.

Healthy HIV-negative adults with no recently reported acute infections or vaccinations were included as donors. Every donor was a Caucasian adult living in Nashville, Tennessee, USA. CD4+ T cells were enriched through magnetic negative selection, after which naive cells were positively selected on CD45RA and the remaining negative fraction served as the memory subset. Blood was collected by leukapheresis, and PBMCs were isolated by Ficoll-Histopaque density gradient centrifugation and then cryopreserved in liquid nitrogen vapor phase. Purity and quantity of every magnetically sorted T cell population were checked by analytical flow cytometry. Each sorted fraction had its genomic DNA isolated and then quantified by UV absorbance on a Nanodrop 2000c.

The rearrangement joined TRBV9 to TRBJ1-2; 9 central nucleotides agree with TRBD1. The specimen was naive CD4+ T cells sorted from blood. The cell subset or site label corresponds to: CD45RA+ positively selected. This TCR derives from a man aged 18 to 35 in good health. The CDR3 region: CASSAGTGNYGYTF. The DNA sequence is TGTGCCAGCAGCGCAGGGACAGGGAACTATGGCTACACCTTC.